The table lists the clone carrying this T cell receptor (beta chain) with a few counts. The antigen remains undetermined. Deletions cut 3 bases from V and 9 bases from J, with 8 bases between. The CDR3 length is 11 residues. The V gene's germline CDR1 is MDHEN and CDR2 SYDVKM. This sample was included in a study of vaccination and CD4 T cells after COVID-19. In the study overall: Post-COVID draws followed diagnosis by a median 101 days (range 35 to 161).

The Oncomine TCR Beta short-read assay was what sequenced the DNA obtained from cultured CD4+ T cells. TCRdb processed the PCR reads anew with MiXCR; each CDR3 protein has one entry. The table records some 15,000 distinct CDR3 sequences, around 67% of them present only once. The treatment is: approximately nine-day PBMC culture with coronavirus spike peptide pools or control peptides (ViraFEST assay). With peptide pools, ViraFEST first expanded antigen-specific T cells and afterwards sequenced their TCRs. The sequenced sample consisted of CD4+ T cells from blood, cultured in vitro. The chain employs TRBV28 and TRBJ1-1, with unresolved D. The receptor comes from a human donor who had recovered from COVID-19. The CDR3 region has the DNA TGTGCCAGCAGTTTGGGCAGACAAGCTTTCTTT. This gives the protein CASSLGRQAFF.